The clone carrying this T cell receptor beta chain was counted a single time. Its antigen is unidentified. Only in-frame clones appear in the TCRdb table, and some are missing; sequencing was by immunoSEQ multiplex PCR. Altogether more than 40,000 clones are present, 60% to 85% being singletons, with the ten largest covering about 12%. Once cultured for 10 to 11 days, the cells underwent separation to obtain CD4+ T cells. A half-volume exchange with IL-2 medium occurred on days 3 and 7. The CDR3 runs 13 residues. In germline, CDR1 is SGHVS, CDR2 FQNEAQ. V was trimmed by 3 bases and J by 5 bases, leaving 8 bases between them. This record comes from a study of vaccination effects on CD4 cells after COVID-19. Across the study: Of the BNT162b2 and mRNA-1273 vaccines, participants received two doses of one or the other.

The chain combines TRBV7-8 with TRBJ1-5; D not resolved. The sample consisted of CD4+ T cells from PBMCs cultured without peptide, taken before COVID-19 vaccination. The receptor was derived from a human donor who had a prior SARS-CoV-2 infection. The CDR3 nucleotides are TGTGCCAGCAGCTTTCAGGAGGATCAGCCCCAGCATTTT. Protein: CASSFQEDQPQHF. The entire variable domain, with the rest obtained from reference TRBV7-8 and TRBJ1-5, is as follows: GAGVSQSPRYKVAKRGQDVALRCDPISGHVSLFWYQQALGQGPEFLTYFQNEAQLDKSGLPSDRFFAERPEGSVSTLKIQRTQQEDSAVYLCASSFQEDQPQHFGDGTRLSIL.